A selection of T cell receptor beta chains follows, all from one sample in a study of shared clonotypes between healthy human individuals. Using immunoSEQ multiplex PCR, the repertoire was profiled, and TCRdb retains in-frame clones only, with some absent. The sample shows approximately 840,000 clones, around 96% of them seen only once. The sample comprised naive CD8+ T cells sorted from blood. The receptor set was obtained from a young man in good health. Each CDR3 is given with its conserved first and last residue. Fields, in order: D gene, clone size, V gene, CDR3 length, J gene, CDR3 protein, CDR3 DNA. A D gene is named only where the DNA matches it firmly. Some rows mark clone size as missing; the rest say once, few, many or name a class of expanded clone.

D gene: .
clone size: .
V gene: TRBV27
CDR3 length: 13
J gene: TRBJ2-7
CDR3 protein: CASSLTPSYEQYF
CDR3 DNA: TGTGCCAGCAGTTTAACACCCTCCTACGAGCAGTACTTC

D gene: .
clone size: .
V gene: TRBV5-5
CDR3 length: 14
J gene: TRBJ2-7
CDR3 protein: CASSFRPADLEQYF
CDR3 DNA: TGTGCCAGCAGCTTTCGCCCGGCGGACCTCGAGCAGTACTTC

D gene: .
clone size: .
V gene: TRBV28
CDR3 length: 11
J gene: TRBJ2-7
CDR3 protein: CASSLAYEQYF
CDR3 DNA: TGTGCCAGCAGTTTGGCGTACGAGCAGTACTTC

D gene: .
clone size: .
V gene: TRBV11-2
CDR3 length: 13
J gene: TRBJ2-5
CDR3 protein: CASSLVDVGTQYF
CDR3 DNA: TGTGCCAGCAGCTTAGTGGACGTTGGGACCCAGTACTTC

D gene: TRBD1
clone size: .
V gene: TRBV29-1
CDR3 length: 12
J gene: TRBJ2-7
CDR3 protein: CRVPGQSYEQYF
CDR3 DNA: TGCAGGGTGCCGGGACAGTCCTACGAGCAGTACTTC

D gene: .
clone size: .
V gene: TRBV30
CDR3 length: 11
J gene: TRBJ2-7
CDR3 protein: CAWSSNYEQYF
CDR3 DNA: TGTGCCTGGAGTTCCAACTACGAGCAGTACTTC

D gene: TRBD2
clone size: .
V gene: TRBV5-1
CDR3 length: 15
J gene: TRBJ2-1
CDR3 protein: CASSLAGGPFDEQFF
CDR3 DNA: TGCGCCAGCAGTTTAGCGGGAGGGCCGTTCGATGAGCAGTTCTTC

D gene: .
clone size: once
V gene: TRBV5-1
CDR3 length: 13
J gene: TRBJ2-1
CDR3 protein: CASSFRQANEQFF
CDR3 DNA: TGCGCCAGCAGCTTCCGACAGGCGAATGAGCAGTTCTTC

D gene: TRBD2
clone size: .
V gene: TRBV28
CDR3 length: 18
J gene: TRBJ2-1
CDR3 protein: CASSLFGTSGRWDNEQFF
CDR3 DNA: TGTGCCAGCAGTTTATTCGGGACTAGCGGGAGGTGGGACAATGAGCAGTTCTTC

D gene: TRBD1
clone size: .
V gene: TRBV29-1
CDR3 length: 13
J gene: TRBJ2-5
CDR3 protein: CSAEGQNQETQYF
CDR3 DNA: TGCAGCGCTGAGGGACAGAACCAAGAGACCCAGTACTTC

D gene: TRBD2
clone size: .
V gene: TRBV7-8
CDR3 length: 18
J gene: TRBJ2-1
CDR3 protein: CASSLALMGLASGYEQFF
CDR3 DNA: TGTGCCAGCAGCTTAGCCTTAATGGGACTAGCGTCGGGTTATGAGCAGTTCTTC

D gene: .
clone size: .
V gene: TRBV27
CDR3 length: 13
J gene: TRBJ2-3
CDR3 protein: CASTEGITDTQYF
CDR3 DNA: TGTGCCAGCACGGAGGGGATCACAGATACGCAGTATTTT

D gene: .
clone size: .
V gene: TRBV4-1
CDR3 length: 14
J gene: TRBJ2-5
CDR3 protein: CASSQSEVGETQYF
CDR3 DNA: TGCGCCAGCAGCCAATCGGAAGTAGGGGAGACCCAGTACTTC

D gene: .
clone size: .
V gene: TRBV27
CDR3 length: 12
J gene: TRBJ1-1
CDR3 protein: CASRKPGHEAFF
CDR3 DNA: TGTGCCAGCAGAAAACCGGGACATGAAGCTTTCTTT

D gene: .
clone size: .
V gene: TRBV5-8
CDR3 length: 14
J gene: TRBJ1-2
CDR3 protein: CASSKRDKDYGYTF
CDR3 DNA: TGTGCCAGCAGCAAACGGGACAAAGACTATGGCTACACCTTC

D gene: TRBD1
clone size: .
V gene: TRBV9
CDR3 length: 13
J gene: TRBJ2-7
CDR3 protein: CASSGGQGYEQYF
CDR3 DNA: TGTGCCAGCAGCGGAGGACAGGGTTACGAGCAGTACTTC

D gene: .
clone size: .
V gene: TRBV14
CDR3 length: 13
J gene: TRBJ2-3
CDR3 protein: CASSPSRPDTQYF
CDR3 DNA: TGTGCCAGCAGCCCTTCCCGACCGGATACGCAGTATTTT

D gene: TRBD2
clone size: .
V gene: TRBV7-9
CDR3 length: 14
J gene: TRBJ2-5
CDR3 protein: CASSSREAGETQYF
CDR3 DNA: TGTGCCAGCAGCTCCCGGGAGGCGGGGGAGACCCAGTACTTC

D gene: .
clone size: .
V gene: TRBV27
CDR3 length: 14
J gene: TRBJ1-2
CDR3 protein: CASSLSSGIYGYTF
CDR3 DNA: TGTGCCAGCAGTTTATCGTCAGGGATCTATGGCTACACCTTC

D gene: TRBD2
clone size: .
V gene: TRBV19
CDR3 length: 14
J gene: TRBJ2-7
CDR3 protein: CASSISGRTYEQYF
CDR3 DNA: TGTGCCAGTAGTATAAGCGGGAGGACTTACGAGCAGTACTTC

D gene: .
clone size: .
V gene: TRBV7-9
CDR3 length: 11
J gene: TRBJ2-7
CDR3 protein: CASSLFYEQYF
CDR3 DNA: TGTGCCAGCAGCTTATTCTACGAGCAGTACTTC

D gene: TRBD2
clone size: .
V gene: TRBV7-8
CDR3 length: 15
J gene: TRBJ2-7
CDR3 protein: CASSLGLAGAYEQYF
CDR3 DNA: TGTGCCAGCAGCTTAGGACTAGCGGGAGCCTACGAGCAGTACTTC

D gene: TRBD2
clone size: .
V gene: TRBV18
CDR3 length: 14
J gene: TRBJ2-1
CDR3 protein: CASSISGTGDEQFF
CDR3 DNA: TGTGCCAGCTCTATTAGCGGGACTGGGGATGAGCAGTTCTTC

D gene: .
clone size: once
V gene: TRBV4-1
CDR3 length: 15
J gene: TRBJ2-4
CDR3 protein: CASSQQGIAKNIQYF
CDR3 DNA: TGCGCCAGCAGCCAACAGGGAATAGCCAAAAACATTCAGTACTTC

D gene: .
clone size: .
V gene: TRBV7-9
CDR3 length: 16
J gene: TRBJ1-1
CDR3 protein: CASSASKARANTEAFF
CDR3 DNA: TGTGCCAGCAGCGCCTCGAAGGCCAGGGCGAACACTGAAGCTTTCTTT

D gene: TRBD1
clone size: .
V gene: TRBV5-1
CDR3 length: 14
J gene: TRBJ2-7
CDR3 protein: CASSRTGAPLEQYF
CDR3 DNA: TGCGCCAGCAGCAGGACAGGGGCCCCGCTGGAGCAGTACTTC

D gene: .
clone size: few
V gene: TRBV7-2
CDR3 length: 18
J gene: TRBJ2-1
CDR3 protein: CASSSKVMGRSSYNEQFF
CDR3 DNA: TGTGCCAGCAGCTCTAAAGTAATGGGACGAAGCTCCTACAATGAGCAGTTCTTC

D gene: TRBD2
clone size: .
V gene: TRBV6-1
CDR3 length: 14
J gene: TRBJ2-7
CDR3 protein: CASSEPTSAYEQYF
CDR3 DNA: TGTGCCAGCAGTGAACCCACTAGCGCCTACGAGCAGTACTTC

D gene: .
clone size: .
V gene: TRBV2
CDR3 length: 14
J gene: TRBJ2-7
CDR3 protein: CASSGDGGYYEQYF
CDR3 DNA: TGTGCCAGCAGTGGGGACGGGGGATACTACGAGCAGTACTTC

D gene: .
clone size: .
V gene: TRBV30
CDR3 length: 15
J gene: TRBJ2-3
CDR3 protein: CAWSSGRTSTDTQYF
CDR3 DNA: TGTGCCTGGAGTTCGGGGCGTACTAGCACAGATACGCAGTATTTT

D gene: .
clone size: .
V gene: TRBV7-9
CDR3 length: 16
J gene: TRBJ2-3
CDR3 protein: CASSLGFGGGTDTQYF
CDR3 DNA: TGTGCCAGCAGCTTAGGGTTCGGGGGCGGCACAGATACGCAGTATTTT

D gene: .
clone size: once
V gene: TRBV19
CDR3 length: 15
J gene: TRBJ2-1
CDR3 protein: CASSFPGTEYNEQFF
CDR3 DNA: TGTGCCAGTAGTTTCCCGGGGACCGAGTACAATGAGCAGTTCTTC

D gene: .
clone size: .
V gene: TRBV11-3
CDR3 length: 13
J gene: TRBJ1-1
CDR3 protein: CASSLGSLTEAFF
CDR3 DNA: TGTGCCAGCAGCTTAGGATCGCTCACTGAAGCTTTCTTT

D gene: TRBD2
clone size: .
V gene: TRBV5-1
CDR3 length: 13
J gene: TRBJ2-7
CDR3 protein: CASRSGSGYEQYF
CDR3 DNA: TGCGCCAGCCGAAGCGGGAGTGGGTACGAGCAGTACTTC

D gene: .
clone size: .
V gene: TRBV5-4
CDR3 length: 12
J gene: TRBJ2-3
CDR3 protein: CASSLETDTQYF
CDR3 DNA: TGTGCCAGCAGCTTGGAGACAGATACGCAGTATTTT

D gene: TRBD1
clone size: .
V gene: TRBV5-4
CDR3 length: 16
J gene: TRBJ2-2
CDR3 protein: CASSPGQGIPTGELFF
CDR3 DNA: TGTGCCAGCAGCCCCGGACAGGGGATCCCCACCGGGGAGCTGTTTTTT

D gene: .
clone size: once
V gene: TRBV29-1
CDR3 length: 11
J gene: TRBJ2-2
CDR3 protein: CSVLGTGELFF
CDR3 DNA: TGCAGCGTCTTGGGGACCGGGGAGCTGTTTTTT

D gene: TRBD1
clone size: .
V gene: TRBV2
CDR3 length: 15
J gene: TRBJ2-7
CDR3 protein: CASSDWTGSSYEQYF
CDR3 DNA: TGTGCCAGCAGTGATTGGACAGGGAGCTCCTACGAGCAGTACTTC

D gene: TRBD1
clone size: .
V gene: TRBV5-1
CDR3 length: 13
J gene: TRBJ1-4
CDR3 protein: CASSDRVGEKLFF
CDR3 DNA: TGCGCCAGCAGCGACAGGGTGGGAGAAAAACTGTTTTTT

D gene: .
clone size: .
V gene: TRBV14
CDR3 length: 15
J gene: TRBJ2-1
CDR3 protein: CASSQVGWVGNEQFF
CDR3 DNA: TGTGCCAGCAGCCAAGTGGGCTGGGTCGGCAATGAGCAGTTCTTC

D gene: .
clone size: .
V gene: TRBV30
CDR3 length: 11
J gene: TRBJ2-7
CDR3 protein: CAWNLGLEQYF
CDR3 DNA: TGTGCCTGGAATTTAGGCCTCGAGCAGTACTTC

D gene: .
clone size: .
V gene: TRBV6-6
CDR3 length: 11
J gene: TRBJ2-7
CDR3 protein: CASSPEYEQYF
CDR3 DNA: TGTGCCAGCAGTCCGGAATACGAGCAGTACTTC

D gene: .
clone size: .
V gene: TRBV7-9
CDR3 length: 16
J gene: TRBJ2-7
CDR3 protein: CASSLEAGALPYEQYF
CDR3 DNA: TGTGCCAGCAGCTTAGAGGCAGGGGCCCTCCCCTACGAGCAGTACTTC

D gene: .
clone size: .
V gene: TRBV27
CDR3 length: 15
J gene: TRBJ2-5
CDR3 protein: CASSPGHLKQETQYF
CDR3 DNA: TGTGCCAGCAGTCCCGGACACCTCAAACAAGAGACCCAGTACTTC

D gene: TRBD1
clone size: .
V gene: TRBV5-6
CDR3 length: 19
J gene: TRBJ2-7
CDR3 protein: CAPSSSLTGAPQEKYEQYF
CDR3 DNA: TGTGCGCCCAGCAGTTCACTCACAGGGGCACCCCAGGAAAAGTACGAGCAGTACTTC

D gene: TRBD1
clone size: .
V gene: TRBV27
CDR3 length: 15
J gene: TRBJ1-2
CDR3 protein: CASSLSGRGHFGYTF
CDR3 DNA: TGTGCCAGCAGTTTATCAGGCAGGGGGCACTTCGGCTACACCTTC

D gene: .
clone size: .
V gene: TRBV20-1
CDR3 length: 11
J gene: TRBJ1-4
CDR3 protein: CSARGPEKLFF
CDR3 DNA: TGCAGTGCTAGGGGGCCGGAAAAACTGTTTTTT

D gene: TRBD2
clone size: .
V gene: TRBV6-6
CDR3 length: 15
J gene: TRBJ2-5
CDR3 protein: CASSYTSGGQETQYF
CDR3 DNA: TGTGCCAGCAGTTACACTAGCGGGGGCCAAGAGACCCAGTACTTC

D gene: .
clone size: .
V gene: TRBV29-1
CDR3 length: 14
J gene: TRBJ1-2
CDR3 protein: CSVVAGGPNYGYTF
CDR3 DNA: TGCAGCGTTGTTGCTGGGGGACCTAACTATGGCTACACCTTC

D gene: .
clone size: .
V gene: TRBV4-3
CDR3 length: 15
J gene: TRBJ2-7
CDR3 protein: CASSQDLEGRYEQYF
CDR3 DNA: TGCGCCAGCAGCCAAGATTTAGAGGGCCGGTACGAGCAGTACTTC

D gene: .
clone size: .
V gene: TRBV7-9
CDR3 length: 14
J gene: TRBJ2-1
CDR3 protein: CASSLVTPYNEQFF
CDR3 DNA: TGTGCCAGCAGCTTAGTTACCCCTTACAATGAGCAGTTCTTC

D gene: .
clone size: .
V gene: TRBV5-4
CDR3 length: 14
J gene: TRBJ2-5
CDR3 protein: CASSLGVSQETQYF
CDR3 DNA: TGTGCCAGCAGCCTGGGGGTCTCACAAGAGACCCAGTACTTC